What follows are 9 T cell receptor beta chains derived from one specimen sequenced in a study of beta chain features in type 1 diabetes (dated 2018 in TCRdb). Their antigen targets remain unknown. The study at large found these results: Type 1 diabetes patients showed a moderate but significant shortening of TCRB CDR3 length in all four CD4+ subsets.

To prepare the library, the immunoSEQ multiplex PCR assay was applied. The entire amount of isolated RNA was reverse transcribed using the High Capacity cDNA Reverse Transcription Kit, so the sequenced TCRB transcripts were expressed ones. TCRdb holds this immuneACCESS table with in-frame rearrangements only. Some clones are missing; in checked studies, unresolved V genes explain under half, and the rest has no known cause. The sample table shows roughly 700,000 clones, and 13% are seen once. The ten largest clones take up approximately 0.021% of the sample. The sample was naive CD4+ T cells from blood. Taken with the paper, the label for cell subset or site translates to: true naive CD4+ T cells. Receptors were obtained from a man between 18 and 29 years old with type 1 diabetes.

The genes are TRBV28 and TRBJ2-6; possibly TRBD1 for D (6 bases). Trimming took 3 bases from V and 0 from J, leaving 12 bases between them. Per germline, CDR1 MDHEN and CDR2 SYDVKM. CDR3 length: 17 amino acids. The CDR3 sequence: CASSLTGVSSGANVLTF. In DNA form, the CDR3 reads TGTGCCAGCAGTTTGACAGGAGTTAGCTCTGGGGCCAACGTCCTGACTTTC. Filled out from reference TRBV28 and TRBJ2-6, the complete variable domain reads DVKVTQSSRYLVKRTGEKVFLECVQDMDHENMFWYRQDPGLGLRLIYFSYDVKMKEKGDIPEGYSVSREKKERFSLILESASTNQTSMYLCASSLTGVSSGANVLTFGAGSRLTVL.

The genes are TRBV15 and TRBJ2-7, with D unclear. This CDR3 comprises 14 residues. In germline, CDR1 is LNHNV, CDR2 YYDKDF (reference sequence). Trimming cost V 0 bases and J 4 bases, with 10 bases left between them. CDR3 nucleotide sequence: TGTGCCACCAGCAGAGAAGAGGTCATGTACGAGCAGTACTTC. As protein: CATSREEVMYEQYF.

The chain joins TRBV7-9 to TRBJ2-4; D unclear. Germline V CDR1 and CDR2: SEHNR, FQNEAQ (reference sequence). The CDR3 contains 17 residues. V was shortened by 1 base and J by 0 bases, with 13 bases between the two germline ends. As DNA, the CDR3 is TGTGCCAGCAGCTTAGATAGGGCAAATCTAGCCAAAAACATTCAGTACTTC. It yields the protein CASSLDRANLAKNIQYF.

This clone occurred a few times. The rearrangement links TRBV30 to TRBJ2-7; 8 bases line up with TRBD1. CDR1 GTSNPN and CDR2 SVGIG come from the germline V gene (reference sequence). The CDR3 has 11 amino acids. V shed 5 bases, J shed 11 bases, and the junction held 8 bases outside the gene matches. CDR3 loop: CAWDRRQGKYF. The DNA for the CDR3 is TGTGCCTGGGACCGCCGACAGGGGAAGTACTTC.

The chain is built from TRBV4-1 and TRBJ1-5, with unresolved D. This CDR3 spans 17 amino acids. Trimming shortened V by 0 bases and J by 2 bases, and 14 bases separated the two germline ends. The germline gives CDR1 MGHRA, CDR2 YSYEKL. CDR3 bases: TGCGCCAGCAGCCAAGATTACAGTATGAAGGGCAATCAGCCCCAGCATTTT. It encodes CASSQDYSMKGNQPQHF.

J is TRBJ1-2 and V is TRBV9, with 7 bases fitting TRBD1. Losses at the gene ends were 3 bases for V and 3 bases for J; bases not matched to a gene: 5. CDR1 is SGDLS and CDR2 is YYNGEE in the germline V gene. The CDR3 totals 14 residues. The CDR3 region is CASSARDSYYGYTF. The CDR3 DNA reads TGTGCCAGCAGCGCTCGGGACAGTTACTATGGCTACACCTTC.

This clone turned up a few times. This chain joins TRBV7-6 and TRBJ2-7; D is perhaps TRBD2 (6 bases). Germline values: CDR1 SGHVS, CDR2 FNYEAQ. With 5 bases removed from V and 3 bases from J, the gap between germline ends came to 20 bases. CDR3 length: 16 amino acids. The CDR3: CASSLGGAGSGYEQYF. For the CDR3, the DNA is TGTGCCAGCAGCCTCGGAGGGGCAGGGAGTGGCTACGAGCAGTACTTC.

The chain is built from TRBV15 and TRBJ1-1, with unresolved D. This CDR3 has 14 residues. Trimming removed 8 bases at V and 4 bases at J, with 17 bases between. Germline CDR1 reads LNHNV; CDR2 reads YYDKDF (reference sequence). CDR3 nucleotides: TGTGCCACCGCATCCCCGGGGTTGGGCACTGAAGCTTTCTTT. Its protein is CATASPGLGTEAFF.

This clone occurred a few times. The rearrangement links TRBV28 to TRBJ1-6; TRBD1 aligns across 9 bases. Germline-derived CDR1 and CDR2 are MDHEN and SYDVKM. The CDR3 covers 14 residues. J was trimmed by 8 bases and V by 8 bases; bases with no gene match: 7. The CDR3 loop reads CASGLDRGDSPLHF. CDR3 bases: TGTGCCAGCGGCCTGGACAGGGGTGATTCACCCCTCCACTTT.